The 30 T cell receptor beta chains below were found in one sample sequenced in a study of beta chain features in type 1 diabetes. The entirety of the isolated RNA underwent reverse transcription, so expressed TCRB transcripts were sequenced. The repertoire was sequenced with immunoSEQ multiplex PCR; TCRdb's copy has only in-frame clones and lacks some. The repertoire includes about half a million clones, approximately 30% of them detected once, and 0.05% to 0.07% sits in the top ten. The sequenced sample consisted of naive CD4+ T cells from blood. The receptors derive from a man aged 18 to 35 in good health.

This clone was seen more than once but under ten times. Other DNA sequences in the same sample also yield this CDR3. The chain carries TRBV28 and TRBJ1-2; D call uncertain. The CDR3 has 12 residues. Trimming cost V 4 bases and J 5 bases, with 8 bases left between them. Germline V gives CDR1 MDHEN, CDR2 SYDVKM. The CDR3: CASSWSGYGYTF. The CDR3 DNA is TGTGCCAGCAGTTGGAGCGGGTATGGCTACACCTTC.

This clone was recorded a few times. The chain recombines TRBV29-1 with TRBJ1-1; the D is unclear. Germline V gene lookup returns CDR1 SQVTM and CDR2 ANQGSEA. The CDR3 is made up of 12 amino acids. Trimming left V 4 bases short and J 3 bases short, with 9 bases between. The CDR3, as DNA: TGCAGCGTTGCCCCCTTGGACACTGAAGCTTTCTTT. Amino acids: CSVAPLDTEAFF.

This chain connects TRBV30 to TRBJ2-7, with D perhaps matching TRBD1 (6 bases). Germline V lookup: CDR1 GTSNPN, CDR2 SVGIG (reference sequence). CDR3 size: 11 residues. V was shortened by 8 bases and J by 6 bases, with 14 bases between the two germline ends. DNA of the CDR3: TGTGCCCAGGCCAGGGGATCCGAGCAGTACTTC. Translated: CAQARGSEQYF.

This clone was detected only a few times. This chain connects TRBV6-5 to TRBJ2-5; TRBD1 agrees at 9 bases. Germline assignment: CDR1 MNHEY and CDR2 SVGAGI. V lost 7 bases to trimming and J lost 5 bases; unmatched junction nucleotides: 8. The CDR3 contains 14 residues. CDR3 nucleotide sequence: TGTGCCAGCAACCCGGACAGGGGAAGGGAGACCCAGTACTTC. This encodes CASNPDRGRETQYF.

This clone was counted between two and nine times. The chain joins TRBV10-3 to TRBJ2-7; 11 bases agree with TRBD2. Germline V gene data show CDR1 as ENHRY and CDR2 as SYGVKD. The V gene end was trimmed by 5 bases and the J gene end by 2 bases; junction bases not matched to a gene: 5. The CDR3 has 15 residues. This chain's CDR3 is CAISKGLAAAYEQYF. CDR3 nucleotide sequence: TGTGCCATCAGTAAGGGACTAGCGGCAGCCTACGAGCAGTACTTC.

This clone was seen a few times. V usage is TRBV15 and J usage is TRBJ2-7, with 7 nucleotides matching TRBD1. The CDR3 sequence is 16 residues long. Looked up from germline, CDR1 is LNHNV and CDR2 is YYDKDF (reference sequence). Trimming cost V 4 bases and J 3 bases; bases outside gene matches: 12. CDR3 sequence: CATSKDPWDSGYEQYF. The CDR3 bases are TGTGCCACCAGCAAAGACCCTTGGGACAGCGGCTACGAGCAGTACTTC.

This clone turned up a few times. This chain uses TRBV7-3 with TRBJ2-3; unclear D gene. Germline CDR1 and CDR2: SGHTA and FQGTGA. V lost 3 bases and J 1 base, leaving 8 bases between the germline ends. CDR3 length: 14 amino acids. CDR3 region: CASSLSTGTDTQYF. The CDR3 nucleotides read TGTGCCAGCAGCTTGTCGACCGGCACAGATACGCAGTATTTT. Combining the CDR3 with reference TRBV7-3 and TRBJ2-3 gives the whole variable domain GAGVSQTPSNKVTEKGKYVELRCDPISGHTALYWYRQSLGQGPEFLIYFQGTGAADDSGLPNDRFFAVRPEGSVSTLKIQRTERGDSAVYLCASSLSTGTDTQYFGPGTRLTVL.

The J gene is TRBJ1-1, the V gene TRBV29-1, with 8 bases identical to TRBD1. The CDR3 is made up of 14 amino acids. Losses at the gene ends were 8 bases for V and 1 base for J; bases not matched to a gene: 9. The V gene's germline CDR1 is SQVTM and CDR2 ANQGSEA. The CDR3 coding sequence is TGCAGCTTTAGAGACAGGGGATGGAACACTGAAGCTTTCTTT. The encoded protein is CSFRDRGWNTEAFF.

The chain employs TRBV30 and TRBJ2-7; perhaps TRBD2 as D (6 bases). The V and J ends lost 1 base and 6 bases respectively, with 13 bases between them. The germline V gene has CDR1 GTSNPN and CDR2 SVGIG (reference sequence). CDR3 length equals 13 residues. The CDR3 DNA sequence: TGTGCCTGGAGTGGCGGGCGGGAACCCGAGCAGTACTTC. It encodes CAWSGGREPEQYF.

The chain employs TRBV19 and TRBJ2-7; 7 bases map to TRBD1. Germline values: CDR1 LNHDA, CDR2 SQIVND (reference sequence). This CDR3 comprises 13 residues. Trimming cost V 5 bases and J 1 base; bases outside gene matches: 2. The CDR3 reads CASSPTGSYEQYF. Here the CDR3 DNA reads TGTGCCAGTAGTCCGACAGGGTCCTACGAGCAGTACTTC. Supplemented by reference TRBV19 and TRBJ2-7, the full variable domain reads DGGITQSPKYLFRKEGQNVTLSCEQNLNHDAMYWYRQDPGQGLRLIYYSQIVNDFQKGDIAEGYSVSREKKESFPLTVTSAQKNPTAFYLCASSPTGSYEQYFGPGTRLTVT.

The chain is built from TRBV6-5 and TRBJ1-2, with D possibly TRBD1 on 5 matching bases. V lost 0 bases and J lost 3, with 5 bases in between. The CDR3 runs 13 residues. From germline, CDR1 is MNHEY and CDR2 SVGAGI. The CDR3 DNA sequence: TGTGCCAGCAGTTACTCAGGGGACTATGGCTACACCTTC. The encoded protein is CASSYSGDYGYTF.

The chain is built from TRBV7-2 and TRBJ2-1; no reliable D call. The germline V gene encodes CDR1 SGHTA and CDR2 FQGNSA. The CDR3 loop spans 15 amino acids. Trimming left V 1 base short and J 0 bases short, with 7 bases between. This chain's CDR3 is CASSLEQHSYNEQFF. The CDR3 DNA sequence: TGTGCCAGCAGCTTAGAACAGCACTCCTACAATGAGCAGTTCTTC.

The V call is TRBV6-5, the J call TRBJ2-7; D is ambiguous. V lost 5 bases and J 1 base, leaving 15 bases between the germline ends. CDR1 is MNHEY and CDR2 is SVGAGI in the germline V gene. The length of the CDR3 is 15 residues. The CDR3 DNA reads TGTGCCAGCAGTGCAGTCGCTCTCGGGTCCTACGAGCAGTACTTC. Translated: CASSAVALGSYEQYF.

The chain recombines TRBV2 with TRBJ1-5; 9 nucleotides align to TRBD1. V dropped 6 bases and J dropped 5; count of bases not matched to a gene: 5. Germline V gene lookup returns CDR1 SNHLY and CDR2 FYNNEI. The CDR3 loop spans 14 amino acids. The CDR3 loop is CASSGRDRDQPQHF. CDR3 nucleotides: TGTGCCAGCAGCGGCCGGGACAGGGATCAGCCCCAGCATTTT.

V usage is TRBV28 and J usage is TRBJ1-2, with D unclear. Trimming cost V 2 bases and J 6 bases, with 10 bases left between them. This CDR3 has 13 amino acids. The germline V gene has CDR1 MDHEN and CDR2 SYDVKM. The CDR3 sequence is CASSLPNEDGYTF. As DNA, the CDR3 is TGTGCCAGCAGTTTACCTAATGAAGATGGCTACACCTTC.

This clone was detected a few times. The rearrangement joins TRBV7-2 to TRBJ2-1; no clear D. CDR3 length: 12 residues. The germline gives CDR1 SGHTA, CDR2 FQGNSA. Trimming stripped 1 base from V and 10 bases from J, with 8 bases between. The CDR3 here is CASSLEALEQFF. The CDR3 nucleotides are TGTGCCAGCAGCTTAGAAGCGCTCGAGCAGTTCTTC.

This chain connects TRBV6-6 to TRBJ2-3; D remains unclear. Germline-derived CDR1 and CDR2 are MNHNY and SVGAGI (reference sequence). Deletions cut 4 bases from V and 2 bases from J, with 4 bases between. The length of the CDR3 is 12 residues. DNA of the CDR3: TGTGCCAGCAGTTTCGACACAGATACGCAGTATTTT. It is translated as CASSFDTDTQYF.

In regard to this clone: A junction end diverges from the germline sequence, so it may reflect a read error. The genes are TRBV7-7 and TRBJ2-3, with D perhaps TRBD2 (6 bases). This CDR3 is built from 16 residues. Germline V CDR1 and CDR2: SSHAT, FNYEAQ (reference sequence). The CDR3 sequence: CASSLAGSAGADTQYF. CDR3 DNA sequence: TGTGCTAGCAGCTTGGCGGGATCTGCTGGCGCAGATACGCAGTATTTT.

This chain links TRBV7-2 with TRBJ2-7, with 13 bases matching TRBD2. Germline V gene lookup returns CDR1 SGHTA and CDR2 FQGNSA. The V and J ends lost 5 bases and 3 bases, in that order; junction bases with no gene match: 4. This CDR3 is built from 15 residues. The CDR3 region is CASSTRTSGSYEQYF. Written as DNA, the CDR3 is TGTGCCAGCAGCACCCGGACTAGCGGGAGCTACGAGCAGTACTTC. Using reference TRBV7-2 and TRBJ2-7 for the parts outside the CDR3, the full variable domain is GAGVSQSPSNKVTEKGKDVELRCDPISGHTALYWYRQSLGQGLEFLIYFQGNSAPDKSGLPSDRFSAERTGGSVSTLTIQRTQQEDSAVYLCASSTRTSGSYEQYFGPGTRLTVT.

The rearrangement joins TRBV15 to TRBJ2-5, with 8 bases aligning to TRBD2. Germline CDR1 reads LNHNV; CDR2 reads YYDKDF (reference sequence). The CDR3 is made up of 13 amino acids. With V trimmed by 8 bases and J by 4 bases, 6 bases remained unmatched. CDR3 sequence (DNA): TGTGCCACCCGCGCGGGAGGAATAGAGACCCAGTACTTC. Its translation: CATRAGGIETQYF.

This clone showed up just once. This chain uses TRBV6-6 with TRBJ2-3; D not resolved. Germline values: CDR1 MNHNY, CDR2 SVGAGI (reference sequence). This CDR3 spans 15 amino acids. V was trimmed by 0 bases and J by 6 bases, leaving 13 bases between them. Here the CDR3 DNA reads TGTGCCAGCAGTTACTCTAAAAATCTGGGGGATACGCAGTATTTT. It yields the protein CASSYSKNLGDTQYF.

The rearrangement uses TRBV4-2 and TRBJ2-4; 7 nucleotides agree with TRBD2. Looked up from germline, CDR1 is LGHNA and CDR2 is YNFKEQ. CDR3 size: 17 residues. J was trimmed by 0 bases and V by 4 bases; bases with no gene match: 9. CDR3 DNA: TGTGCCAGCAGCCCGGGAGGTTCGGCTATAGCCAAAAACATTCAGTACTTC. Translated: CASSPGGSAIAKNIQYF.

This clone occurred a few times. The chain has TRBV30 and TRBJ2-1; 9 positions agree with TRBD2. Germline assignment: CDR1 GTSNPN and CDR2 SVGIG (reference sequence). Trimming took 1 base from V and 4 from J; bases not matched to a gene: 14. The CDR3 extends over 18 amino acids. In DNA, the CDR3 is TGTGCCTGGAGTGCCACGGGACTAGCCGGGAGATCTTACAATGAGCAGTTCTTC. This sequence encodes CAWSATGLAGRSYNEQFF.

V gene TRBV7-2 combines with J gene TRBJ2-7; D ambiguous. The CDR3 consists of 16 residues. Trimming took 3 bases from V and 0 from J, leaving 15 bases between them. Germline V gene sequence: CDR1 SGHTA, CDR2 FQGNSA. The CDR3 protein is CASSLATALISYEQYF. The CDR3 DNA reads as TGTGCCAGCAGCTTGGCAACAGCACTAATCTCCTACGAGCAGTACTTC.

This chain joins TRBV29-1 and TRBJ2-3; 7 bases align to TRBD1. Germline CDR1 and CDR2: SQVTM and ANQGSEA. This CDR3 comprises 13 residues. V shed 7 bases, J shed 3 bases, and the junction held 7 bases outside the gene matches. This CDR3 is CSERGGGTDTQYF. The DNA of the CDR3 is TGCAGCGAGCGAGGGGGCGGAACAGATACGCAGTATTTT.

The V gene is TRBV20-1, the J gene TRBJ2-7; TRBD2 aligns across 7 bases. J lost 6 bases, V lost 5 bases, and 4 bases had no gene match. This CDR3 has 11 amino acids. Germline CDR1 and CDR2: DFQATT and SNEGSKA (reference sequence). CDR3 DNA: TGCAGTGCTGGAGGGGAGGGCGAGCAGTACTTC. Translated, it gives CSAGGEGEQYF.

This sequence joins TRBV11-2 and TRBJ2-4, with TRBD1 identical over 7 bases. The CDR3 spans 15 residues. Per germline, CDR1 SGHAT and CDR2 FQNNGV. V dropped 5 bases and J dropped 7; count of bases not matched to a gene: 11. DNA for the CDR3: TGTGCCAGCAGCCCCGACAGGGTAGGGATTAACATTCAGTACTTC. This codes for CASSPDRVGINIQYF. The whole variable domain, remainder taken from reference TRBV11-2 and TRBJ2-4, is EAGVAQSPRYKIIEKRQSVAFWCNPISGHATLYWYQQILGQGPKLLIQFQNNGVVDDSQLPKDRFSAERLKGVDSTLKIQPAKLEDSAVYLCASSPDRVGINIQYFGAGTRLSVL.

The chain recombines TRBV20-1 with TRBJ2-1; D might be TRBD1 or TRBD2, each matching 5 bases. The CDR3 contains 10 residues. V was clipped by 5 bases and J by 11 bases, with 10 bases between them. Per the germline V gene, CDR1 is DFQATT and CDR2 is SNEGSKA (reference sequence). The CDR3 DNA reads TGCAGTGCTGTCCGGGACCAGCAGTTCTTC. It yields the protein CSAVRDQQFF.

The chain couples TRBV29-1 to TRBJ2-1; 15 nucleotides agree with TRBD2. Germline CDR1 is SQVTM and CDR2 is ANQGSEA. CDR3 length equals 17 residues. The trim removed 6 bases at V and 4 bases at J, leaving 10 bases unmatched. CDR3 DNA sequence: TGCAGCGTGGCCGGGACAGGGACTAGCGGGAGGTACAATGAGCAGTTCTTC. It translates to CSVAGTGTSGRYNEQFF.

The CDR3 reads CASSSLSGGANTGELFF. The DNA for the CDR3 is TGTGCCAGCAGCTCCCTATCCGGCGGAGCGAACACCGGGGAGCTGTTTTTT. The rearrangement links TRBV5-4 to TRBJ2-2; D not certain. The CDR3 is made up of 17 amino acids. The germline V gene encodes CDR1 SGHNT and CDR2 YYREEE (reference sequence). Trimming cost V 3 bases and J 0 bases, with 15 bases left between them.